The entry below gives a single TCR beta chain sequence along with its context. The target antigen is unknown. Both 60 Vbeta primers and 13 Jbeta primers went into the PCR. Original analysis: Per a later analysis, the number of unique TCR beta chains was approximately 80 million, of which roughly 9.9 million were shared. Only in-frame clones appear in the TCRdb table, and some are missing; sequencing was by immunoSEQ multiplex PCR. V and J calls and clone size are those listed in that table; D and trimming were worked out from the DNA. The table lists over 150,000 clones, 87% of them singletons. These data originate in a study of cytomegalovirus exposure and HLA in healthy donors. About the study: As an earlier analysis found, about 179 million T cells yielded 95 million to 130 million unique TCR beta sequences. Of approximately 400 genotyped donors, around 84% clustered with self-reported Caucasian donors. Points from the study as a whole: As confirmed in vitro, three CMV-associated chains were specific for CMV antigens.

The germline V gene has CDR1 SEHNR and CDR2 FQNEAQ (reference sequence). The CDR3 is 14 residues long. J was trimmed by 11 bases and V by 2 bases; bases with no gene match: 10. Sequencing was done on a sample of PBMCs. This sequence was found in a woman aged 25-40 years in good health and CMV-seronegative. This rearrangement joins TRBV7-9 to TRBJ2-5; 8 bases fit TRBD2. CDR3 residues: CASSLRRAGGEQYF. The CDR3 nucleotides read TGTGCCAGCAGCTTACGTCGCGCCGGGGGGGAGCAGTACTTC.